Below, 21 T cell receptor beta chains from the same sample are listed, as sequenced in a study of regulatory T cells in long-lasting Graves disease. Sample time point: newly diagnosed GD, antithyroid drugs for less than 3 months. PBMCs were the source of the RNA used for TCR sequencing. Library construction for TCR beta used iRepertoire HTBI primers and Arm-PCR of CDR3 regions. TCRdb recomputed calls from the multiplex PCR reads with MiXCR, one row per CDR3 protein. Among 530,000 or so distinct CDR3 sequences, 16% were seen once, and the ten largest hold around 11%. Separately, the same data were catalogued under a study of T cells in Graves' hyperthyroidism and ophthalmopathy.

The sample consisted of peripheral blood mononuclear cells (PBMCs), taken at new diagnosis, from a patient treated with antithyroid drugs. These receptors originate from a man aged 18-30 years with Graves disease.

This clonotype was counted a few times. J is TRBJ2-6 and V is TRBV19; D call uncertain. Germline CDR1 reads LNHDA; CDR2 reads SQIVND (reference sequence). This CDR3 contains 17 residues. Trimming removed 8 bases from V and 2 bases from J, with 19 bases in between. CDR3 nucleotides: TGTGCCAGTGGGGATCGGACCCGTTTGGCTGGGGCCAACGTCCTGACTTTC. Its protein product is CASGDRTRLAGANVLTF. Based on the CDR3 plus reference TRBV19 and TRBJ2-6, the full variable domain is DGGITQSPKYLFRKEGQNVTLSCEQNLNHDAMYWYRQDPGQGLRLIYYSQIVNDFQKGDIAEGYSVSREKKESFPLTVTSAQKNPTAFYLCASGDRTRLAGANVLTFGAGSRLTVL.

Many counts were recorded for this clonotype. Since the CDR3 does not end with the conserved phenylalanine or tryptophan, this likely comes from a read error. The limits of the CDR3 on the DNA are not certain, so only TCRdb's listed CDR3 is given. The chain recombines TRBV7-2 with TRBJ2-7; the listed D gene, TRBD1, was not tested against the DNA. Germline V gene data show CDR1 as SGHTA and CDR2 as FQGNSA. The CDR3 length is 13 residues, termini included. The CDR3: CASSLDRDSPKLL.

At least ten counts were recorded for this clonotype. The V and J genes are TRBV3-1 and TRBJ2-1; 12 nucleotides align to TRBD2. Germline CDR1 LGHDT, CDR2 YNNKEL (reference sequence). V lost 4 bases to trimming and J lost 13 bases; unmatched junction nucleotides: 11. This CDR3 spans 15 amino acids. Here the CDR3 reads CASSPGTSGPLDQFF. The CDR3 nucleotides are TGTGCCAGCAGCCCGGGGACTAGCGGGCCGTTAGATCAGTTCTTC.

This clonotype was seen a single time. One junction end does not reproduce the germline sequence, and a read error may be involved. The chain employs TRBV5-6 and TRBJ2-2; D is uncertain. CDR1 is SGHDT, CDR2 YYEEEE, per germline. The CDR3 has 12 amino acids. In nucleotides, the CDR3 is TGCGCCAGTAATCCTCCCGCCGGGGAGCTGTTTTTT. This sequence encodes CASNPPAGELFF.

This clonotype was picked up many times. The chain couples TRBV27 to TRBJ2-1; D is perhaps TRBD2 (6 bases). CDR3 length: 14 residues. Trimming removed 5 bases from V and 4 bases from J, with 12 bases in between. Germline loops: CDR1 MNHEY, CDR2 SMNVEV (reference sequence). The CDR3 bases are TGTGCCAGCAGTCCGCGGGACTTATACAATGAGCAGTTCTTC. Its protein is CASSPRDLYNEQFF.

In this sample, this clonotype turned up many times. The rearrangement joins TRBV27 to TRBJ1-2; 7 bases line up with TRBD1. Losses at the gene ends were 10 bases for V and 8 bases for J; bases not matched to a gene: 19. This CDR3 is 15 amino acids long. CDR1 and CDR2 from the germline V gene are MNHEY and SMNVEV (reference sequence). CDR3 DNA: TGTGCCACCTTGTCTTTGGGACAGATTTTAAGAGGCTACACCTTC. This gives the protein CATLSLGQILRGYTF.

The chain combines TRBV28 with TRBJ2-1, with 13 positions matching TRBD2. The CDR3 sequence is 17 residues long. Trimming took 5 bases from V and 7 from J; bases not matched to a gene: 11. Looked up from germline, CDR1 is MDHEN and CDR2 is SYDVKM. Written as DNA, the CDR3 is TGTGCCAGCAGTCAAGGGACTAGCGGGACCCCAGGGAATGAGCAGTTCTTC. Its translation: CASSQGTSGTPGNEQFF.

The chain joins TRBV10-3 to TRBJ1-6; D is perhaps TRBD1 (5 bases). Trimming shortened V by 3 bases and J by 9 bases, and 21 bases separated the two germline ends. CDR1 is ENHRY, CDR2 SYGVKD, per germline. The CDR3 is 17 residues long. CDR3 protein: CAISEGDFEGSRSPLHF. CDR3 nucleotide sequence: TGTGCCATCAGTGAAGGGGATTTTGAAGGGTCGCGTTCACCCCTCCACTTT.

This clonotype has ten or more counts. The chain employs TRBV12-3 or TRBV12-4 and TRBJ2-3; 8 bases match TRBD2. The J segment lost 2 bases and the V segment lost 2 bases, leaving 12 bases of the junction unmatched. CDR3 length: 18 amino acids. CDR3 in amino acids: CASSLRSGLAEITDTQYF. CDR3 in DNA: TGTGCCAGCAGTTTACGGTCCGGACTAGCAGAAATCACAGATACGCAGTATTTT.

Ten or more counts support this clonotype. The J gene is TRBJ2-7, the V gene TRBV20-1, with TRBD2 matching 8 bases. The CDR3 is 13 amino acids. After removal of 5 bases from V and 4 bases from J, the junction contained 7 bases not matched to a gene. CDR1 is DFQATT and CDR2 is SNEGSKA in the germline V gene (reference sequence). CDR3 region: CSACSGDLYEQYF. CDR3 DNA sequence: TGCAGTGCTTGTAGCGGGGACCTATACGAGCAGTACTTC.

This clonotype was found many times. The chain carries TRBV11-3 and TRBJ2-5; TRBD1 matches 8 bases. The CDR3 contains 15 residues. In germline, CDR1 is SGHNT, CDR2 YENEEA. Trimming cost V 5 bases and J 3 bases; bases outside gene matches: 8. The CDR3 sequence is CASSVGAGQEETQYF. The CDR3 DNA follows: TGTGCCAGCAGCGTAGGGGCGGGACAGGAAGAGACCCAGTACTTC.

The J gene is TRBJ2-7, the V gene TRBV4-2; 7 bases align to TRBD2. Germline V gives CDR1 LGHNA, CDR2 YNFKEQ. After removal of 1 base from V and 1 base from J, the junction contained 10 bases not matched to a gene. CDR3 length: 17 residues. The CDR3 region has the DNA TGTGCCAGCAGCCAAGGGGCCGCGGGAGTGGGGTCCTACGAGCAGTACTTC. It encodes CASSQGAAGVGSYEQYF.

As concerns this clonotype: Being one base from a much bigger clone, this may be a read error. Written as DNA, the CDR3 is TGTGCCACCAGTTTAGAAGTGTATACGGAGCAGTACTTC. Translating it yields CATSLEVYTEQYF. This chain connects TRBV12-3 or TRBV12-4 to TRBJ2-7; D is unresolved. CDR3 size: 13 residues.

In its sample, this clonotype was seen many times. The genes are TRBV10-1 and TRBJ2-7; 9 positions agree with TRBD2. This CDR3 is 14 amino acids long. Trimming removed 4 bases from V and 6 bases from J; junction bases left unmatched: 7. CDR1 and CDR2 (germline): WNHNN, SYGVQD (reference sequence). The CDR3 here is CASSAGGRVGEQYF. The CDR3 nucleotides are TGCGCCAGCAGTGCAGGCGGGAGGGTAGGCGAGCAGTACTTC.

This clonotype was observed at least ten times. The chain combines TRBV6-1 with TRBJ1-1, with unresolved D. The germline V gene has CDR1 MNHNS and CDR2 SASEGT. Trimming stripped 9 bases from V and 5 bases from J, with 16 bases between. The CDR3 totals 13 residues. Here the CDR3 reads CASSRRETTEAFF. CDR3 sequence (DNA): TGTGCCAGTTCTCGAAGGGAGACGACTGAAGCTTTCTTT.

Comments on this clonotype: This could be a read error, since a much larger clone is one nucleotide away. This chain uses TRBV7-2 with TRBJ2-3; 9 bases are shared with TRBD2. Looked up from germline, CDR1 is SGHTA and CDR2 is FQGNSA. CDR3 size: 18 residues. CDR3 protein: CASSSPRKGAGGPNTRYF. CDR3 bases: TGTGCCAGCAGCTCCCCCCGGAAAGGAGCGGGAGGCCCCAATACGCGGTATTTT.

This clonotype was found many times. This chain connects TRBV5-1 to TRBJ2-2; perhaps TRBD1 as D (6 bases). The CDR3 length is 15 residues. The V end was cut by 2 bases, the J end by 0 bases, with 8 bases between. In germline, CDR1 is SGHRS, CDR2 YFSETQ. The DNA of the CDR3 is TGCGCCAGCAGCTTCTGGACAGCGAACACCGGGGAGCTGTTTTTT. It translates to CASSFWTANTGELFF.

This clonotype was detected ten times or more. This chain joins TRBV28 and TRBJ2-3; D not certain. In germline, CDR1 is MDHEN, CDR2 SYDVKM. V lost 2 bases to trimming and J lost 1 base, with 10 bases between them. This CDR3 is built from 15 residues. CDR3 coding DNA: TGTGCCAGCAGTTTAAGGGCGGAGCGCACAGATACGCAGTATTTT. It yields the protein CASSLRAERTDTQYF.

This clonotype was picked up a small number of times. The chain joins TRBV27 to TRBJ2-1; 7 nucleotides align to TRBD2. The trim removed 6 bases at V and 0 bases at J, leaving 8 bases unmatched. CDR3 length: 16 residues. Germline V CDR1 and CDR2: MNHEY, SMNVEV (reference sequence). The CDR3 region is CASSHTSVSSYNEQFF. For the CDR3, the DNA is TGTGCCAGCAGCCATACTAGCGTCAGCTCCTACAATGAGCAGTTCTTC.

This clonotype was detected ten times or more. The V and J genes are TRBV7-8 and TRBJ1-5; D is perhaps TRBD1 (5 bases). Trimming left V 4 bases short and J 4 bases short, with 11 bases between. The CDR3 is 14 amino acids. The V gene's germline CDR1 is SGHVS and CDR2 FQNEAQ. The CDR3 region has the DNA TGTGCCAGCAGCTCCCGGGGGGTAAATCAGCCCCAGCATTTT. This translates into CASSSRGVNQPQHF.

This clonotype came up many times. For the CDR3, the DNA is TGTGCCAGCAGTGGTTTAATTGAAGCTTTCTTT. It is translated as CASSGLIEAFF. The chain combines TRBV2 with TRBJ1-1; D remains unclear. V gave up 4 bases and J gave up 7 bases, with 7 bases separating them. CDR3 length equals 11 residues. CDR1 SNHLY and CDR2 FYNNEI come from the germline V gene. Using reference TRBV2 and TRBJ1-1 for the parts outside the CDR3, the full variable domain is EPEVTQTPSHQVTQMGQEVILRCVPISNHLYFYWYRQILGQKVEFLVSFYNNEISEKSEIFDDQFSVERPDGSNFTLKIRSTKLEDSAMYFCASSGLIEAFFGQGTRLTVV.